This TCR beta chain was observed in a study of cytomegalovirus exposure and HLA in healthy donors. The table lists this clone with a few counts. PCR involved 60 Vbeta and 13 Jbeta primers. Sequencing was performed with immunoSEQ multiplex PCR; in TCRdb, only in-frame clones are kept and a portion is missing. Among 110,000 to 150,000 clones listed, over 60% were seen once. Input material: PBMCs. The receptor's source is a middle-aged man in good health and CMV-seropositive.

CDR3 sequence reads: CASSYTGFNTGELFF. The DNA of the CDR3 is TGTGCCAGCAGTTATACGGGTTTCAACACCGGGGAGCTGTTTTTT. J is TRBJ2-2 and V is TRBV7-2; no definite D call. The CDR3 consists of 15 residues. Germline V gives CDR1 SGHTA, CDR2 FQGNSA. With 6 bases removed from V and 2 bases from J, the gap between germline ends came to 13 bases.